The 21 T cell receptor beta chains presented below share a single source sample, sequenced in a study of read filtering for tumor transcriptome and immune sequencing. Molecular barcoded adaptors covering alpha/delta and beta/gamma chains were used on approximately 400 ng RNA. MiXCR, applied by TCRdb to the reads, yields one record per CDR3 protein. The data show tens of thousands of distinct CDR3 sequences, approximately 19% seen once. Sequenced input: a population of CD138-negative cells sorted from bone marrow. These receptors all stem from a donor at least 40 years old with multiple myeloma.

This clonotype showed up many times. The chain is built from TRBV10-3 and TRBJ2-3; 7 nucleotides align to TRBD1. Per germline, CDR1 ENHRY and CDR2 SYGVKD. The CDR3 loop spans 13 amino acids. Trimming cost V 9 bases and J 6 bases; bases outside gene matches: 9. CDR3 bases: TGTGCCATAGCCGGGACAGAGGACGATACGCAGTATTTT. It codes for CAIAGTEDDTQYF.

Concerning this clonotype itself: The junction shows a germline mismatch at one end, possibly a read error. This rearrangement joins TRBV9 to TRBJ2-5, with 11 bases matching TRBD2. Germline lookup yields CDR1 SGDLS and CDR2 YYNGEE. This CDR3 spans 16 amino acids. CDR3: CASSVELAGDLETQHF. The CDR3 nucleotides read TGTGCCAGCAGCGTAGAACTAGCGGGGGATCTGGAGACCCAGCACTTC.

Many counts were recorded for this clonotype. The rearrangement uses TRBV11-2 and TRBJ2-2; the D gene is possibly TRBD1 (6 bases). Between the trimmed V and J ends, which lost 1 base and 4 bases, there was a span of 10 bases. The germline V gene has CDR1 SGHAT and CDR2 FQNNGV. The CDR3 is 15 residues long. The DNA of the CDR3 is TGTGCCAGCAGCTTAGGAACAGGGTCCACCGGGGAGCTGTTTTTT. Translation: CASSLGTGSTGELFF.

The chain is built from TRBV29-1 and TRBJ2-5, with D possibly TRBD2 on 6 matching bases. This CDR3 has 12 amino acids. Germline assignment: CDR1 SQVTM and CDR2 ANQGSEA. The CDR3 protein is CGGRQTQETQYF. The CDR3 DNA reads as TGCGGGGGGAGACAGACCCAAGAGACCCAGTACTTC.

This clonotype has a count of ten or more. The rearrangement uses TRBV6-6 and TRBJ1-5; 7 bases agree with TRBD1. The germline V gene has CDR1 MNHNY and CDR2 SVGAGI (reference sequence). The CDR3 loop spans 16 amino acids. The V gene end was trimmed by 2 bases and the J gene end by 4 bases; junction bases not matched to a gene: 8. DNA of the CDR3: TGTGCCAGCAGTTACGGCCGGACAGGACTGAATCAGCCCCAGCATTTT. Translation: CASSYGRTGLNQPQHF.

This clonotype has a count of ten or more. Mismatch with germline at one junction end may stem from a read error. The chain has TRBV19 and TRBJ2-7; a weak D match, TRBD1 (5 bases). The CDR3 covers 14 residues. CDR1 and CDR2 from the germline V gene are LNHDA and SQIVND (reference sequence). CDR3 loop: CPSSIVAGSYEQYF. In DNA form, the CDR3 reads TGTCCCAGTAGTATCGTTGCAGGGTCCTACGAGCAGTACTTC.

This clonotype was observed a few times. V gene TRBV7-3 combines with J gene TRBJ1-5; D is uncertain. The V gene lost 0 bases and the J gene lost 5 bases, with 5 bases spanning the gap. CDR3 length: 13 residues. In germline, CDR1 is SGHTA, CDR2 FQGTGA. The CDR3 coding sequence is TGTGCCAGCAGCTTAACAATCGATCAGCCCCAGCATTTT. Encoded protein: CASSLTIDQPQHF.

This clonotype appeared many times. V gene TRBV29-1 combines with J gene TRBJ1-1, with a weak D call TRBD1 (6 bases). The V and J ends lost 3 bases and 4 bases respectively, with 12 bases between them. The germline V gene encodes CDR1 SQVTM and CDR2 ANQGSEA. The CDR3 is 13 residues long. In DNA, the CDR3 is TGCAGCGTTGAGTCAGGAGGGGGCACTGAAGCTTTCTTT. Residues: CSVESGGGTEAFF. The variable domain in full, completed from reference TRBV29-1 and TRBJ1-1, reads SAVISQKPSRDICQRGTSLTIQCQVDSQVTMMFWYRQQPGQSLTLIATANQGSEATYESGFVIDKFPISRPNLTFSTLTVSNMSPEDSSIYLCSVESGGGTEAFFGQGTRLTVV.

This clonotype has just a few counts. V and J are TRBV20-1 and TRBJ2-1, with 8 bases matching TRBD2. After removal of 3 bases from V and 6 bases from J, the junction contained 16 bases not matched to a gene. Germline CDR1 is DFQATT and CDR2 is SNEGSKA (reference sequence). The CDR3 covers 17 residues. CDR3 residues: CSARPPYREGRFNEQFF. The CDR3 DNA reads TGCAGTGCTAGGCCCCCCTATCGGGAGGGCAGGTTCAATGAGCAGTTCTTC.

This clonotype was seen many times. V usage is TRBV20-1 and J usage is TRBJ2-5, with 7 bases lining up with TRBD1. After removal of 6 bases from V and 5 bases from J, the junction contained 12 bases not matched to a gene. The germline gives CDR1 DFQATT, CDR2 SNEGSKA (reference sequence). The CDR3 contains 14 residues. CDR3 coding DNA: TGCAGTGCCAACCCCGGGACAGCAGGGGAGACCCAGTACTTC. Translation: CSANPGTAGETQYF.

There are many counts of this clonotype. This chain's CDR3 is CASRASGSLSYEQYF. The CDR3 DNA follows: TGTGCCAGCAGGGCAAGCGGGAGTCTCTCCTACGAGCAGTACTTC. The chain links TRBV6-2 or TRBV6-3 to TRBJ2-7, with TRBD2 identical over 8 bases. The CDR3 loop spans 15 amino acids. The trim removed 6 bases at V and 0 bases at J, leaving 7 bases unmatched. Germline CDR1 and CDR2: MNHEY and SVGEGT.

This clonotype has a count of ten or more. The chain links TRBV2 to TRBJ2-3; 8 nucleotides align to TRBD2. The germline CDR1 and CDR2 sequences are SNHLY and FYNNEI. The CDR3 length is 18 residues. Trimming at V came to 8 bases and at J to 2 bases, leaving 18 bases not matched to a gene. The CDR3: CASVGLAGNKFPTDTQYF. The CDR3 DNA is TGTGCCAGCGTGGGGCTAGCGGGCAATAAATTTCCCACAGATACGCAGTATTTT.

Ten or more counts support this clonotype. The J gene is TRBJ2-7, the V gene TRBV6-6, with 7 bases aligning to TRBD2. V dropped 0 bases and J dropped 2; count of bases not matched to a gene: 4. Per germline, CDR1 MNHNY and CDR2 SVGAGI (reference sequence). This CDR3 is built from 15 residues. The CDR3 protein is CASSYSAGEPYEQYF. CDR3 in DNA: TGTGCCAGCAGTTACTCGGCGGGGGAACCCTACGAGCAGTACTTC.

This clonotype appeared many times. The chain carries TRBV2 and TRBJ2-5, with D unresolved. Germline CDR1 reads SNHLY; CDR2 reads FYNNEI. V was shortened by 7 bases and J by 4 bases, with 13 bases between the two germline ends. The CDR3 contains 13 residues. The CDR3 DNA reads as TGTGCCAGCATGGCCCGCAGCTTAGAGACCCAGTACTTC. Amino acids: CASMARSLETQYF.

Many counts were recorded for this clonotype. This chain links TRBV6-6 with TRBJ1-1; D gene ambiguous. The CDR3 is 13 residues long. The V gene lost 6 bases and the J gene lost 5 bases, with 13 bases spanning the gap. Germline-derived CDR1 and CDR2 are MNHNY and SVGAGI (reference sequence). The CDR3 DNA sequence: TGTGCCAGCAGCCCCTACGATAAAACTGAAGCTTTCTTT. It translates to CASSPYDKTEAFF.

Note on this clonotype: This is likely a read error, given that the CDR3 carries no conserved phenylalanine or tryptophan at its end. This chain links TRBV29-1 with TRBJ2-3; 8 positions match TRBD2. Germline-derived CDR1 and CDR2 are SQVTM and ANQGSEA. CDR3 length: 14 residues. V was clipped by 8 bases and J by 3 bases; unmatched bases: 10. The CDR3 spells CSIQGSGRTDTQYI. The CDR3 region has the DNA TGCAGCATTCAAGGAAGCGGGAGAACAGATACGCAGTATATT.

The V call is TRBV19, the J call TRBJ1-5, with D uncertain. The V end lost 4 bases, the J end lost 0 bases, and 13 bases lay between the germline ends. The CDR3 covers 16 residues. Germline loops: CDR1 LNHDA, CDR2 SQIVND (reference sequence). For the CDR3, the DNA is TGTGCCAGTAGTAAAATCAGGATTCTTAGCAATCAGCCCCAGCATTTT. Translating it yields CASSKIRILSNQPQHF.

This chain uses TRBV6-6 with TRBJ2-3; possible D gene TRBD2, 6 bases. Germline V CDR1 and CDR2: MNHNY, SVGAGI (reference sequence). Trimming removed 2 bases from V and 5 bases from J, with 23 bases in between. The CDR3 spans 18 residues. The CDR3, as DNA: TGTGCCAGCAGTTACCTGGGGGGTAAATCCTACGGAGGAGATACGCAGTATTTT. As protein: CASSYLGGKSYGGDTQYF.

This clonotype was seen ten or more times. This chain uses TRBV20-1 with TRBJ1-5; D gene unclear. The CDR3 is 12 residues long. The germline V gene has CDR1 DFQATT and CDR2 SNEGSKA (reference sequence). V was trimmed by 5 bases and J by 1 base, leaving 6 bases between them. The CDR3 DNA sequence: TGCAGTGCTGCGATAAGCAATCAGCCCCAGCATTTT. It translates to CSAAISNQPQHF.

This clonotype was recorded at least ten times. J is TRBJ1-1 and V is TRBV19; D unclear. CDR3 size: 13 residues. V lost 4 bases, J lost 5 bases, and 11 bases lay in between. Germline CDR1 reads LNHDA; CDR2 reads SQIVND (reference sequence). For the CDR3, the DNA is TGTGCCAGTAGTACCGGTTCGGGTACTGAAGCTTTCTTT. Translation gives CASSTGSGTEAFF.

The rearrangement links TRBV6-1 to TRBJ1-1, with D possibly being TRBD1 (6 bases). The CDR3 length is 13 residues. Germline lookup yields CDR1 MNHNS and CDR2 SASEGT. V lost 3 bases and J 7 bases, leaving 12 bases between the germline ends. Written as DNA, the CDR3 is TGTGCCAGCAGTGAGACTGACAGGAATGAAGCTTTCTTT. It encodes CASSETDRNEAFF.